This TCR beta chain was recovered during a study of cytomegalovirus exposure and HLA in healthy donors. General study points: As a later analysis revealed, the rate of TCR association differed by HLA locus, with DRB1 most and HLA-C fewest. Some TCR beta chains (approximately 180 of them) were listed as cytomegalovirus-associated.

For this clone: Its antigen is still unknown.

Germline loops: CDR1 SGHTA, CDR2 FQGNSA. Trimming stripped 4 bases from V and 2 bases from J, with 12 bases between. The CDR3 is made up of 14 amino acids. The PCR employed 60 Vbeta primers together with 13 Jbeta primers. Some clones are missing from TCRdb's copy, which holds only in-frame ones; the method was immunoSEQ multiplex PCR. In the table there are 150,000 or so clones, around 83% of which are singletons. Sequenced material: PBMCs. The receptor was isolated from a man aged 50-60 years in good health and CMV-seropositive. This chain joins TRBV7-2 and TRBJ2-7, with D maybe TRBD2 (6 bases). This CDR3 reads CASSSGLSAYEQYF. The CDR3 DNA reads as TGTGCCAGCAGCTCGGGACTGAGCGCCTACGAGCAGTACTTC.